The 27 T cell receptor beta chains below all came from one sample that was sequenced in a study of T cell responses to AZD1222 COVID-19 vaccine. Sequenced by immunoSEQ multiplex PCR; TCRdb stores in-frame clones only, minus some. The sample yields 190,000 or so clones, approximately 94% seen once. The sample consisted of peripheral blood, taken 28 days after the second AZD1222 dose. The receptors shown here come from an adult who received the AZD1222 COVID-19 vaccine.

The CDR3 region is CASGLGEGDTGELFF. The CDR3 DNA is TGTGCTAGTGGTTTGGGGGAGGGGGACACCGGGGAGCTGTTTTTT. The chain is built from TRBV12-5 and TRBJ2-2, with D perhaps matching TRBD2 (7 bases). The V gene lost 1 base and the J gene lost 3 bases, with 9 bases spanning the gap. Germline V gene lookup returns CDR1 LGHNT and CDR2 FRNRAP. CDR3 size: 15 residues. Full variable domain (rest looked up from reference TRBV12-5 and TRBJ2-2): DARVTQTPRHKVTEMGQEVTMRCQPILGHNTVFWYRQTMMQGLELLAYFRNRAPLDDSGMPKDRFSAEMPDATLATLKIQPSEPRDSAVYFCASGLGEGDTGELFFGEGSRLTVL.

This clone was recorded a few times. DNA for the CDR3: TGTGCCAGCAGTATCAGGGGGGCTGAGGGAAACACCATATATTTT. Protein product: CASSIRGAEGNTIYF. V and J are TRBV2 and TRBJ1-3; 7 bases agree with TRBD1. Trimming took 5 bases from V and 4 from J; bases not matched to a gene: 8. This CDR3 is 15 amino acids long. Germline loops: CDR1 SNHLY, CDR2 FYNNEI.

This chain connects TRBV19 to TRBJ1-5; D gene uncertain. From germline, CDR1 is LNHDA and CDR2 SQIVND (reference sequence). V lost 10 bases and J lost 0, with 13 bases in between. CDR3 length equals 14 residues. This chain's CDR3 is CAIPKGYSNQPQHF. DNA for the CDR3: TGTGCCATTCCGAAGGGTTATAGCAATCAGCCCCAGCATTTT.

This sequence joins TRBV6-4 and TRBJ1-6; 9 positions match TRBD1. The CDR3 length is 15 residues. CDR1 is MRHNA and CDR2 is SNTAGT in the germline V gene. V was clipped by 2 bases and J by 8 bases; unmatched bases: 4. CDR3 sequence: CASSDQGQGDSPLHF. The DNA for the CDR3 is TGTGCCAGCAGTGACCAGGGACAGGGAGATTCACCCCTCCACTTT.

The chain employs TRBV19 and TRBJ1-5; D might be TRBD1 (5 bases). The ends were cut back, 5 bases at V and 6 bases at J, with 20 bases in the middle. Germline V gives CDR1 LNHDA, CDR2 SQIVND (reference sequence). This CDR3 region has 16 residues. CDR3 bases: TGTGCCAGTAGTCTAGCGGGGGGAGGGGCCCTTCAGCCCCAGCATTTT. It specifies CASSLAGGGALQPQHF. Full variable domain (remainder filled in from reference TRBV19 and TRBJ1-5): DGGITQSPKYLFRKEGQNVTLSCEQNLNHDAMYWYRQDPGQGLRLIYYSQIVNDFQKGDIAEGYSVSREKKESFPLTVTSAQKNPTAFYLCASSLAGGGALQPQHFGDGTRLSIL.

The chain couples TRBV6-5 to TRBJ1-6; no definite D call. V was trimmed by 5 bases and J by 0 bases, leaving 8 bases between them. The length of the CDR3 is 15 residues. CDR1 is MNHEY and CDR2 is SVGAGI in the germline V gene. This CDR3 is CASSPASSYNSPLHF. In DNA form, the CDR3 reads TGTGCCAGCAGTCCCGCTAGCTCCTATAATTCACCCCTCCACTTT.

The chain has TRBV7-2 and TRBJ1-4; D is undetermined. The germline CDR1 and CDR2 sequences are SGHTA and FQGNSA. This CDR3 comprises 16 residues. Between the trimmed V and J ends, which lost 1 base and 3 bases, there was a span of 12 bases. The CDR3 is CASSLGLTRSNEKLFF. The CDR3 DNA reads TGTGCCAGCAGCTTAGGTCTAACCAGATCTAATGAAAAACTGTTTTTT.

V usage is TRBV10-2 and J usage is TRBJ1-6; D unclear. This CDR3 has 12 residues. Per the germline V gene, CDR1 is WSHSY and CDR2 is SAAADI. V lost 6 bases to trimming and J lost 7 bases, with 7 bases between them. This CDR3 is CASRTGNSPLHF. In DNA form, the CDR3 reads TGCGCCAGCAGGACGGGAAATTCACCCCTCCACTTT.

CDR3 DNA: TGTGCCAGCAGCTTGGTACATACAGAGAACAATGAGCAGTTCTTC. Translating it yields CASSLVHTENNEQFF. The genes are TRBV5-5 and TRBJ2-1; D not certain. Germline assignment: CDR1 SGHKS and CDR2 YYEKEE (reference sequence). The CDR3 runs 15 residues. The ends were cut back, 0 bases at V and 5 bases at J, with 12 bases in the middle.

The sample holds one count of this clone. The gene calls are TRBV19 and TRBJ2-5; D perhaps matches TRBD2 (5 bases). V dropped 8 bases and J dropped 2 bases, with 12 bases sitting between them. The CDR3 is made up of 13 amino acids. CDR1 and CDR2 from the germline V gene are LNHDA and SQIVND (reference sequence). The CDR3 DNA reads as TGTGCCAGTCCCCCGGGCGGGCAAGAGACCCAGTACTTC. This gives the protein CASPPGGQETQYF. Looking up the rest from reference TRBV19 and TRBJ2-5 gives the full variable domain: DGGITQSPKYLFRKEGQNVTLSCEQNLNHDAMYWYRQDPGQGLRLIYYSQIVNDFQKGDIAEGYSVSREKKESFPLTVTSAQKNPTAFYLCASPPGGQETQYFGPGTRLLVL.

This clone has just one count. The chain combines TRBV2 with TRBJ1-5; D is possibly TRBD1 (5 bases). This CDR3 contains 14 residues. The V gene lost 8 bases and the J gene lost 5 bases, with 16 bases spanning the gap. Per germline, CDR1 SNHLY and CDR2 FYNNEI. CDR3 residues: CASRGSAGDQPQHF. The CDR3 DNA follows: TGTGCCAGCCGGGGCTCCGCTGGGGATCAGCCCCAGCATTTT.

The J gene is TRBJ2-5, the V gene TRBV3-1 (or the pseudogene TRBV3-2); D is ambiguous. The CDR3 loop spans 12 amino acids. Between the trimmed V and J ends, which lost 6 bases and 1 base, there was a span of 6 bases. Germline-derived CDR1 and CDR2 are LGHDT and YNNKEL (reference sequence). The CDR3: CASSPFQETQYF. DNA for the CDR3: TGTGCCAGCAGTCCCTTCCAAGAGACCCAGTACTTC.

The DNA for the CDR3 is TGTGCCAGCAGCCAGGGACTTCAAGGGCCGTACCAAGAGACCCAGTACTTC. It specifies CASSQGLQGPYQETQYF. The J gene is TRBJ2-5, the V gene TRBV4-2, with D perhaps TRBD2 (6 bases). The V gene lost 3 bases and the J gene lost 0 bases, with 17 bases spanning the gap. Germline V CDR1 and CDR2: LGHNA, YNFKEQ. This CDR3 spans 17 amino acids.

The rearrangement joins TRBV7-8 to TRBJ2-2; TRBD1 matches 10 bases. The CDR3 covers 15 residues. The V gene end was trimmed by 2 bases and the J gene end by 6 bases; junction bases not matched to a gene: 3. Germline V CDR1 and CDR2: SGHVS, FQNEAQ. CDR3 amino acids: CASSLRDRGAGELFF. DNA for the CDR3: TGTGCCAGCAGCTTACGGGACAGGGGCGCCGGGGAGCTGTTTTTT.

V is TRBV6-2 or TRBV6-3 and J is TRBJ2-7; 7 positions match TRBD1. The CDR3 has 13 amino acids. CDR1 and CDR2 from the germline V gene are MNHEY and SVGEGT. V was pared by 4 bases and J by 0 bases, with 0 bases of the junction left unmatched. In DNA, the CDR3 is TGTGCCAGCAGTTGGGACAGCTCCTACGAGCAGTACTTC. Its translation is CASSWDSSYEQYF.

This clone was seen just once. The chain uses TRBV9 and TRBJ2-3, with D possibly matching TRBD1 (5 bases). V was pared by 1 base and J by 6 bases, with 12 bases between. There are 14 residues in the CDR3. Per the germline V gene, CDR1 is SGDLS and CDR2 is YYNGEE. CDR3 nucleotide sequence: TGTGCCAGCAGCGTAAGTGCGGCAGGGGATACGCAGTATTTT. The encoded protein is CASSVSAAGDTQYF.

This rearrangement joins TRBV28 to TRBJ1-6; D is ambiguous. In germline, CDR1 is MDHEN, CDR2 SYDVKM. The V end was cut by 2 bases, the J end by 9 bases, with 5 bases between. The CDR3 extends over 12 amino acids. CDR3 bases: TGTGCCAGCAGTTTAAAGGCTTCACCCCTCCACTTT. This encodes CASSLKASPLHF.

The CDR3 region is CASSFSENTEAFF. The CDR3 DNA reads TGCGCCAGCAGCTTTTCGGAGAACACTGAAGCTTTCTTT. This chain joins TRBV5-1 and TRBJ1-1; D gene unclear. This CDR3 is 13 amino acids long. V was cut by 2 bases and J by 1 base, with 6 bases left in between. Germline CDR1 reads SGHRS; CDR2 reads YFSETQ.

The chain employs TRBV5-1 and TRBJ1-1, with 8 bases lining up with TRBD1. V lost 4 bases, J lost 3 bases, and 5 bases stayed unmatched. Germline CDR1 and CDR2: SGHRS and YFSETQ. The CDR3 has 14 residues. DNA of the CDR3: TGCGCCAGCAGCACAGGACAGGGAGACACTGAAGCTTTCTTT. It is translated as CASSTGQGDTEAFF.

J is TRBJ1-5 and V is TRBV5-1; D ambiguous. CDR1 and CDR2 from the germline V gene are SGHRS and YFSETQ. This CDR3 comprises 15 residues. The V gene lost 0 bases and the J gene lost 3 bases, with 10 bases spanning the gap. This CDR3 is CASSLGAGNNQPQHF. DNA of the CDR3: TGCGCCAGCAGCTTGGGCGCGGGTAACAATCAGCCCCAGCATTTT.

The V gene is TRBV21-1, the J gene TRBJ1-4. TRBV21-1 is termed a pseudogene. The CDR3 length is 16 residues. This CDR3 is CASSKALGLTNEKLFF. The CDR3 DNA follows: TGTGCCAGCAGCAAAGCGCTCGGTTTAACTAATGAAAAACTGTTTTTT.

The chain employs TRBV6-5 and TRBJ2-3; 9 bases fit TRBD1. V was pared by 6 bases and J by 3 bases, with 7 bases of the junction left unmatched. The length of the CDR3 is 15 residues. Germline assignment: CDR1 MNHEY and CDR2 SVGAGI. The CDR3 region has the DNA TGTGCCAGCAGCCTACAGGGGGCTAAGACAGATACGCAGTATTTT. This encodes CASSLQGAKTDTQYF.

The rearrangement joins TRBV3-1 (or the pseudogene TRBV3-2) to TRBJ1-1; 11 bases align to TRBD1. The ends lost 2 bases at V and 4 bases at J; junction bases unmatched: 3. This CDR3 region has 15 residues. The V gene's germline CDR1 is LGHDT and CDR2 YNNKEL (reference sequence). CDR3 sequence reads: CASSQRGQGATEAFF. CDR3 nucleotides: TGTGCCAGCAGCCAACGTGGACAGGGGGCCACTGAAGCTTTCTTT.

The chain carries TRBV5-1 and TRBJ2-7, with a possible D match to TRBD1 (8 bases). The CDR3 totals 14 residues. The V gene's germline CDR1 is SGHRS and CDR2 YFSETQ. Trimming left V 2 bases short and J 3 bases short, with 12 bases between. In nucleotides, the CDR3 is TGCGCCAGCAGCTTACAGGGGGAGGGCTACGAGCAGTACTTC. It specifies CASSLQGEGYEQYF.

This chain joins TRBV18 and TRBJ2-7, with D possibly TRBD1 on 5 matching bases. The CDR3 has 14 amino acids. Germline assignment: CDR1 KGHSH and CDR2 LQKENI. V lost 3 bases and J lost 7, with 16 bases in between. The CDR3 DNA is TGTGCCAGCTCACCCGGTATGGGGCGACGGGAGCAGTACTTC. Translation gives CASSPGMGRREQYF.

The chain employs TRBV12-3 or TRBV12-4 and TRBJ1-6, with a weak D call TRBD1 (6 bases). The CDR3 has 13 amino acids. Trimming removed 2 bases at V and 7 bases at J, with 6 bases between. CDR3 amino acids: CASSLQGNSPLHF. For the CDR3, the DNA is TGTGCCAGCAGTTTACAGGGGAATTCACCCCTCCACTTT.

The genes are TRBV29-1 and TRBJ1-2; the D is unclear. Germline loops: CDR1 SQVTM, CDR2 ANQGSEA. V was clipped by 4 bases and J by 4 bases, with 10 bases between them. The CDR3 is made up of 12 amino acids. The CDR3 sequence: CSVGAQGYGYTF. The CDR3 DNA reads TGCAGCGTTGGGGCCCAAGGCTATGGCTACACCTTC. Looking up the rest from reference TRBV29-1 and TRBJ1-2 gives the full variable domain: SAVISQKPSRDICQRGTSLTIQCQVDSQVTMMFWYRQQPGQSLTLIATANQGSEATYESGFVIDKFPISRPNLTFSTLTVSNMSPEDSSIYLCSVGAQGYGYTFGSGTRLTVV.